The clone carrying this T cell receptor beta chain was counted many times. Its antigen is unidentified. This CDR3 is 12 amino acids long. V shed 3 bases and J shed 4 bases, with 3 bases lying between them. The data originate from a study of CD8 T cells in ankylosing spondylitis. In TCRdb, the 5' RACE reads were re-called with MiXCR into one record per CDR3 protein. The sample contains 200,000 or so distinct CDR3 sequences, 13% of which appear only once. Points from the study as a whole: Significantly higher representation of disease-linked clones was reported for matched ankylosing spondylitis synovial fluid. A TCR beta motif of eight highly homologous variants appeared characteristic of ankylosing spondylitis blood.

This clonotype was obtained from a female donor with ankylosing spondylitis or in good health (not recorded which). This chain connects TRBV12-3 or TRBV12-4 to TRBJ1-4; D ambiguous. The sample comprised blood, either unsorted or a sorted T cell fraction (not recorded which). The CDR3 DNA reads TGTGCCAGCAGTTTCAGTAATGAAAAACTGTTTTTT. Its translation is CASSFSNEKLFF.